This T cell receptor beta chain came from a study of regulatory T cells in long-lasting Graves disease. Trimming took 2 bases from V and 4 from J, leaving 10 bases between them. Germline values: CDR1 MNHEY, CDR2 SVGEGT. This CDR3 is 14 amino acids long. In regard to this clonotype: Its antigen is currently unknown.

According to the study, TCR beta libraries were built with iRepertoire HTBI primers and CDR3-region Arm-PCR. TCRdb re-called the multiplex PCR reads with MiXCR, one entry per CDR3 protein. The profile covers hundreds of thousands of distinct CDR3 sequences, with roughly 15% appearing a single time and around 10% taken by the ten largest. Study-level findings and limits: Favored usage of TRBV28, TRBJ1-2 and TRBJ2-5 was recorded in persistent disease. Patients with persistent Graves' had lower TCR diversity than newly diagnosed patients.

Regarding time point: newly diagnosed GD, antithyroid drugs for less than 3 months. PBMC-derived RNA was used for the TCR library. The same specimen was also included in a second study, on T cells in Graves' hyperthyroidism and ophthalmopathy. From that second work: Graves' hyperthyroidism without ophthalmopathy progression within 18 months was termed stable. During a first-round RT-PCR of the TCR CDR3, the HTBI primer set was used.

This clonotype was sampled from a woman aged 30 to 39 with Graves disease. This chain links TRBV6-2 or TRBV6-3 with TRBJ2-3, with D hard to call. The material was peripheral blood mononuclear cells (PBMCs), obtained at new diagnosis, from a patient treated with antithyroid drugs. DNA of the CDR3: TGTGCCAGCAGTTACAATTCCGAAGCAGATACGCAGTATTTT. This sequence encodes CASSYNSEADTQYF.